Included here is one TCR beta chain sequence, with context. Germline V gene sequence: CDR1 SNHLY, CDR2 FYNNEI. This CDR3 is 15 amino acids long. Trimming took off 3 bases at V and 1 base at J, with 12 bases between the two ends. Treatment of the sample: roughly 19 received Ad26.COV2.S at low or high dose, single or two shots; several received placebo; per-sample allocation not given. It was on day 63 after the first vaccine or placebo injection that samples were taken. This sample was taken from a study of Ad26.COV2.S vaccination and SARS-CoV-2 variants. Profiling relied on immunoSEQ multiplex PCR, and the TCRdb table lists in-frame clones only, not all of them. The repertoire consists of a few hundred thousand clones, with 75% to 95% occurring once and the leading ten covering 12%.

Material: peripheral blood, obtained in a trial of Ad26.COV2.S vaccine versus placebo. This receptor was identified in a person aged 18-65 years who received the Ad26.COV2.S COVID-19 vaccine or a placebo. V usage is TRBV2 and J usage is TRBJ1-1; weak D call: TRBD1 (5 bases). The CDR3 here is CASSEAQVGNTEAFF. The CDR3 coding sequence is TGTGCCAGCAGTGAGGCACAGGTGGGGAACACTGAAGCTTTCTTT.